The 31 T cell receptor beta chains presented below share a single source sample, sequenced in a study of graft-versus-host responses after intestinal transplantation. Profiling relied on immunoSEQ multiplex PCR, and the TCRdb table lists in-frame clones only, not all of them. The repertoire holds about 90,000 clones, with over 85% as singletons. Their target antigens are unknown. Sequences were derived from unstimulated CD8+ T cells sorted from spleen or lymph node cells, sampled before transplant. The receptors stem from a human donor who was the organ donor for an intestinal transplant.

This chain links TRBV14 with TRBJ2-3; D is undetermined. The CDR3 contains 14 residues. Germline CDR1 and CDR2: SGHDN and FVKESK. V lost 0 bases to trimming and J lost 3 bases, with 7 bases between them. The CDR3 is CASSQDARTDTQYF. The CDR3 DNA reads as TGTGCCAGCAGCCAAGACGCTAGGACAGATACGCAGTATTTT.

The chain employs TRBV27 and TRBJ1-2, with no clear D. The CDR3 loop spans 12 amino acids. The germline gives CDR1 MNHEY, CDR2 SMNVEV (reference sequence). The V gene lost 6 bases and the J gene lost 3 bases, with 8 bases spanning the gap. The CDR3 is CASSGVDYGYTF. The DNA for the CDR3 is TGTGCCAGCAGCGGGGTTGACTATGGCTACACCTTC.

The chain combines TRBV6-6 with TRBJ2-7; 7 bases map to TRBD1. Trimming removed 6 bases from V and 0 bases from J; junction bases left unmatched: 5. There are 14 residues in the CDR3. Germline V CDR1 and CDR2: MNHNY, SVGAGI (reference sequence). CDR3 sequence reads: CASRTGTVSYEQYF. The CDR3 DNA sequence: TGTGCCAGCAGAACCGGGACAGTCTCCTACGAGCAGTACTTC.

This chain joins TRBV6-5 and TRBJ1-2; no reliable D call. There are 13 residues in the CDR3. Germline lookup yields CDR1 MNHEY and CDR2 SVGAGI. Trimming pared 2 bases from V and 6 bases from J, leaving 10 bases between. As DNA, the CDR3 is TGTGCCAGCAGTTACAGTGGCAACGATGGCTACACCTTC. This gives the protein CASSYSGNDGYTF.

The V call is TRBV9, the J call TRBJ2-1, with 8 bases identical to TRBD1. J was trimmed by 10 bases and V by 4 bases; bases with no gene match: 7. Germline loops: CDR1 SGDLS, CDR2 YYNGEE. The CDR3 length is 13 residues. The chain's CDR3 is CASSYGQGWEQFF. CDR3 bases: TGTGCCAGCAGCTATGGACAGGGTTGGGAGCAGTTCTTC.

The chain has TRBV29-1 and TRBJ1-2; 9 bases line up with TRBD1. Per the germline V gene, CDR1 is SQVTM and CDR2 is ANQGSEA. V trimming: 3 bases; J trimming: 6 bases; junction bases outside the gene matches: 2. The CDR3 runs 12 residues. The CDR3, as DNA: TGCAGCGTTGAGTGGACAGGGGATGGCTACACCTTC. This sequence encodes CSVEWTGDGYTF.

This clone was counted between two and nine times. The rearrangement joins TRBV30 to TRBJ1-2; D unresolved. This CDR3 contains 13 residues. The V gene lost 5 bases and the J gene lost 3 bases, with 13 bases spanning the gap. Per the germline V gene, CDR1 is GTSNPN and CDR2 is SVGIG (reference sequence). As DNA, the CDR3 is TGTGCCTGGGACCCGGGTCCAGACTATGGCTACACCTTC. Protein product: CAWDPGPDYGYTF.

This clone was detected a few times. This chain connects TRBV27 to TRBJ1-5; D ambiguous. CDR3 size: 12 residues. Germline lookup yields CDR1 MNHEY and CDR2 SMNVEV (reference sequence). The V gene lost 9 bases and the J gene lost 7 bases, with 13 bases spanning the gap. The CDR3 is CARNEAEQPQHF. The CDR3 DNA reads as TGTGCCAGGAACGAGGCGGAGCAGCCCCAGCATTTT.

The chain links TRBV13 to TRBJ2-7, with TRBD2 identical over 8 bases. After removal of 3 bases from V and 4 bases from J, the junction contained 11 bases not matched to a gene. CDR1 and CDR2 (germline): PRHDT, FYEKMQ (reference sequence). This CDR3 is built from 16 residues. CDR3 region: CASSFHFSSGSYEQYF. CDR3 coding DNA: TGTGCCAGCAGCTTTCACTTTTCCAGCGGGAGTTACGAGCAGTACTTC.

The chain recombines TRBV7-9 with TRBJ2-1, with D perhaps matching TRBD2 (6 bases). V was pared by 11 bases and J by 5 bases, with 19 bases between. There are 14 residues in the CDR3. From germline, CDR1 is SEHNR and CDR2 FQNEAQ (reference sequence). The CDR3, as DNA: TGTGCCGCTGGTTGGCGCGGGAAAGACAATGAGCAGTTCTTC. Its translation is CAAGWRGKDNEQFF.

V gene TRBV7-9 combines with J gene TRBJ2-5; 8 bases fit TRBD1. Germline CDR1 SEHNR, CDR2 FQNEAQ (reference sequence). Unmatched junction bases numbered 5, after V lost 4 bases and J lost 4 bases. There are 14 residues in the CDR3. DNA for the CDR3: TGTGCCAGCAGCTCGACCGGGACAGGAGAGACCCAGTACTTC. It encodes CASSSTGTGETQYF.

J is TRBJ1-5 and V is TRBV28; D remains ambiguous. The V end was cut by 8 bases, the J end by 3 bases, with 11 bases between. The CDR3 runs 13 residues. Germline V gives CDR1 MDHEN, CDR2 SYDVKM. The DNA for the CDR3 is TGTGCCAGCCCAAGGACTCACAATCAGCCCCAGCATTTT. This translates into CASPRTHNQPQHF.

The rearrangement joins TRBV9 to TRBJ2-1; possible D gene TRBD2, 6 bases. Germline V CDR1 and CDR2: SGDLS, YYNGEE. CDR3 length: 15 amino acids. Trimming removed 0 bases at V and 7 bases at J, with 14 bases between. For the CDR3, the DNA is TGTGCCAGCAGCGTAGGTAGCGGTCCCCTTAATGAGCAGTTCTTC. This sequence encodes CASSVGSGPLNEQFF.

The chain recombines TRBV7-3 with TRBJ2-1; 8 nucleotides agree with TRBD1. This CDR3 is 12 amino acids long. From germline, CDR1 is SGHTA and CDR2 FQGTGA. With 5 bases clipped from V and 8 bases from J, the junction kept 2 bases outside the gene matches. The CDR3 is CASSPQGDEQFF. As DNA, the CDR3 is TGTGCCAGCAGCCCACAGGGGGATGAGCAGTTCTTC.

The rearrangement uses TRBV27 and TRBJ1-5; 7 bases line up with TRBD1. Germline V gene lookup returns CDR1 MNHEY and CDR2 SMNVEV (reference sequence). This CDR3 has 17 residues. V lost 2 bases, J lost 4 bases, and 11 bases stayed unmatched. DNA for the CDR3: TGTGCCAGCAGTTTACGAGGGGGCGCGTTTAGGAATCAGCCCCAGCATTTT. Its translation is CASSLRGGAFRNQPQHF.

The chain uses TRBV7-9 and TRBJ2-3; D is uncertain. The CDR3 covers 14 residues. Germline V CDR1 and CDR2: SEHNR, FQNEAQ (reference sequence). Between the trimmed V and J ends, which lost 2 bases and 2 bases, there was a span of 8 bases. The CDR3, as DNA: TGTGCCAGCAGCTTATTCGGGTCCACAGATACGCAGTATTTT. Protein sequence: CASSLFGSTDTQYF.

DNA for the CDR3: TGTGCCAGCAGCCTGTTTTTAGTAAACAATGAGCAGTTCTTC. Translating gives CASSLFLVNNEQFF. The chain uses TRBV7-6 and TRBJ2-1; D is ambiguous. Germline CDR1 SGHVS, CDR2 FNYEAQ. V lost 5 bases and J 5 bases, leaving 13 bases between the germline ends. CDR3 length equals 14 residues.

This clone has only one observation. This CDR3 is CASAVTGGIYEQYF. CDR3 nucleotide sequence: TGTGCCAGCGCCGTAACAGGGGGAATCTACGAGCAGTACTTC. The rearrangement uses TRBV27 and TRBJ2-7, with 8 bases that match TRBD1. This CDR3 is 14 amino acids long. Germline trimming cut 8 bases from V and 3 bases from J; bases unmatched to any gene: 9. Germline CDR1 is MNHEY and CDR2 is SMNVEV (reference sequence).

The chain links TRBV5-1 to TRBJ1-1, with D hard to call. The V and J ends lost 3 bases and 3 bases respectively, with 15 bases between them. This CDR3 region has 15 residues. Germline lookup yields CDR1 SGHRS and CDR2 YFSETQ. The CDR3 DNA sequence: TGCGCCAGCAGCTCGGAGGCATTTAGGTACACTGAAGCTTTCTTT. Translating it yields CASSSEAFRYTEAFF.

The chain carries TRBV29-1 and TRBJ1-1; 7 nucleotides line up with TRBD1. Germline values: CDR1 SQVTM, CDR2 ANQGSEA. The CDR3 loop spans 12 amino acids. After removal of 7 bases from V and 5 bases from J, the junction contained 7 bases not matched to a gene. The CDR3 loop is CSAEGAGTEAFF. The CDR3 coding sequence is TGCAGCGCGGAGGGGGCTGGGACTGAAGCTTTCTTT.

The chain joins TRBV6-6 to TRBJ2-7; 8 nucleotides agree with TRBD2. The CDR3 covers 16 residues. Germline values: CDR1 MNHNY, CDR2 SVGAGI (reference sequence). The J segment lost 3 bases and the V segment lost 0 bases, leaving 7 bases of the junction unmatched. DNA for the CDR3: TGTGCCAGCAGTTACTCCACTAGCGGTCTAAGCTACGAGCAGTACTTC. Amino acid sequence: CASSYSTSGLSYEQYF.

This chain links TRBV6-1 with TRBJ1-2; perhaps TRBD1 as D (5 bases). V shed 4 bases and J shed 4 bases, with 13 bases lying between them. In germline, CDR1 is MNHNS, CDR2 SASEGT. The CDR3 spans 14 residues. The CDR3 protein is CASSVGGAGYGYTF. For the CDR3, the DNA is TGTGCCAGCAGTGTGGGAGGGGCGGGCTATGGCTACACCTTC.

The chain couples TRBV29-1 to TRBJ2-7; a weak D match, TRBD2 (5 bases). CDR3 size: 12 residues. The V end was cut by 4 bases, the J end by 5 bases, with 12 bases between. The germline V gene encodes CDR1 SQVTM and CDR2 ANQGSEA. The CDR3 DNA reads as TGCAGCGTTGGGGAAGGAGGAAACGAGCAGTACTTC. It translates to CSVGEGGNEQYF.

V gene TRBV4-3 combines with J gene TRBJ2-1; TRBD2 aligns across 14 bases. The CDR3 length is 15 residues. Germline loops: CDR1 LGHNA, CDR2 YSLEER. V was clipped by 1 base and J by 10 bases; unmatched bases: 3. CDR3 bases: TGCGCCAGCAGCCAAGGACTAGCGGGAGGGGGCGAGCAGTTCTTC. Residues: CASSQGLAGGGEQFF.

The chain employs TRBV15 and TRBJ2-1; 8 bases agree with TRBD2. V shed 5 bases and J 0 bases; nucleotides not matched to a gene: 6. Looked up from germline, CDR1 is LNHNV and CDR2 is YYDKDF (reference sequence). The CDR3 runs 16 residues. DNA of the CDR3: TGTGCCACCAGCCTAATTAGCGGGGCCTCCTACAATGAGCAGTTCTTC. Translating gives CATSLISGASYNEQFF.

The V gene is TRBV7-8, the J gene TRBJ1-5, with D possibly being TRBD1 (6 bases). The CDR3 extends over 15 amino acids. Germline CDR1 reads SGHVS; CDR2 reads FQNEAQ. The V gene lost 0 bases and the J gene lost 4 bases, with 10 bases spanning the gap. The CDR3, as DNA: TGTGCCAGCAGCTTAGCGGGGACAAATAATCAGCCCCAGCATTTT. Translated: CASSLAGTNNQPQHF.

The genes are TRBV19 and TRBJ1-1, with D perhaps TRBD1 (5 bases). CDR1 and CDR2 (germline): LNHDA, SQIVND (reference sequence). CDR3 length: 15 residues. Between the trimmed V and J ends, which lost 1 base and 3 bases, there was a span of 12 bases. CDR3: CASSIGRGGYTEAFF. Here the CDR3 DNA reads TGTGCCAGTAGTATAGGGAGGGGCGGGTACACTGAAGCTTTCTTT.

V gene TRBV5-6 combines with J gene TRBJ2-1; weak D call: TRBD1 (6 bases). The V gene lost 2 bases and the J gene lost 7 bases, with 7 bases spanning the gap. Germline CDR1 SGHDT, CDR2 YYEEEE. The CDR3 consists of 12 residues. CDR3 nucleotide sequence: TGTGCCAGCAGCTTAACAGGGAATGAGCAGTTCTTC. Amino acid sequence: CASSLTGNEQFF.

V usage is TRBV4-1 and J usage is TRBJ1-3; tentative D call: TRBD1 (5 bases). The CDR3 is made up of 18 amino acids. From germline, CDR1 is MGHRA and CDR2 YSYEKL. Trimming took off 2 bases at V and 6 bases at J, with 23 bases between the two ends. CDR3 sequence: CASSQRGQALVSANTIYF. The CDR3 DNA sequence: TGCGCCAGCAGCCAAAGGGGCCAGGCCCTCGTTTCCGCAAACACCATATATTTT.

This chain links TRBV6-5 with TRBJ1-3; D unresolved. The CDR3 consists of 14 residues. Germline CDR1 MNHEY, CDR2 SVGAGI. The ends were cut back, 0 bases at V and 0 bases at J, with 3 bases in the middle. In DNA, the CDR3 is TGTGCCAGCAGTTACTCGAGCTCTGGAAACACCATATATTTT. Encoded protein: CASSYSSSGNTIYF.

The chain employs TRBV4-1 and TRBJ1-1; unclear D gene. The CDR3 is 14 residues long. V lost 1 base to trimming and J lost 1 base, with 7 bases between them. The germline gives CDR1 MGHRA, CDR2 YSYEKL. CDR3 region: CASSQVRGNTEAFF. For the CDR3, the DNA is TGCGCCAGCAGCCAAGTCCGCGGGAACACTGAAGCTTTCTTT.